The sequence of this T cell receptor beta chain was determined in a study of blood T cells in healthy people across ages (dated by TCRdb to 2014 to 2015). Turning to the overall study: In model experiments, roughly one uniquely barcoded TCR beta cDNA molecule per two T cells was captured by template switching. Age-related changes in TCR beta repertoire diversity were measured in the study by deep sequencing normalized with unique cDNA molecular identifiers. Four age groups were formed from the donors: young (average approximately 15 years), middle-aged (approximately 42), aged (under 70) and long-lived (less than 85). Two additional independent replicas of 1 million unique cDNA reads from the same blood draw were analyzed for two donors (one aged 18 to 30 and one aged 80 or older). Study-wide conclusions, independent of this receptor: Because donor CMV infection status was unknown, age-related changes in expanded clonotypes were potentially confounded. Bulk unsorted PBMC profiling prevented conclusive comparison of naive and antigen-experienced compartments. There was a strong correlation between observed TCR beta diversity and the percentage of naive T cells measured by flow cytometry. Estimates of total diversity based on one million sequenced T cells were regarded as lower bounds and as underestimates. Compared with the aged group, the long-lived group had more naive CD4+ T cells, fewer expanded clones and increased TCR diversity, suggesting age selection. As age increased, observed TCR beta diversity per million T cells dropped in a roughly linear way, and a significant reduction was already evident by age roughly 36.

This clonotype was detected a few times. There is no known antigen for this receptor. Per-nucleotide qualities are absent, and no much larger clonotype sits a single base away. Donors were 39 systemically healthy Caucasian individuals from Russia aged 6 to 90 years. About 9.8 milliliters of peripheral blood were drawn from each donor into EDTA-treated Vacutainer tubes. Ficoll-Paque density-gradient centrifugation was used to isolate PBMCs, with at least 6 million obtained per sample. Trizol reagent was used to extract total RNA from the PBMCs, yielding at least 6 micrograms per sample. Naive CD45RAhigh/CD27high T cell percentages were measured by flow cytometry on a PBMC aliquot from every donor. The protocol used for the library was 5' RACE. Sequencing was carried out with an Illumina HiSeq 2500. A second PCR of roughly 6 to 11 cycles was performed with a sample-barcoded 5' primer and a J-beta primer mix. A unique molecular identifier was introduced onto each TCR beta cDNA molecule by a template-switch 5' adaptor carrying 12 random nucleotides. Each sample yielded at least 3 million CDR3-containing paired-end reads. First-strand cDNA was synthesized from all RNA with the Mint cDNA synthesis kit, primed by a TRBC-specific oligonucleotide. Following uracil-DNA glycosylase treatment, all cDNA underwent a first 18-cycle PCR with the universal primers M1SS and BC2_uni_R. The paper's processing steps were these. Normalization of each sample was performed by random selection of 1 million high-quality reads, each carrying a distinct molecular identifier. Instead of being binned into consensus sequences, reads with shared molecular identifiers were discarded. CDR3 identification, clonotype clustering and error correction used MiTCR with a Q25 quality threshold and the strictest error-elimination algorithm. A nonparametric unseen species model using Euler transformation provided a lower-bound estimate of total TCR beta diversity. TCRdb ran its own pipeline on the public reads, namely fastp trimming at Q25 and MiXCR clone calling, and kept in-frame beta chains. Every entry covers one CDR3 protein and lists the most common genes and DNA from its rows. Here the V and J calls rest on TCRdb's processing, not on the authors' analysis. Recorded for this sample are roughly 800,000 distinct CDR3 sequences; around 25% of them occurred a single time. The ten largest account for 9.4% of the sample.

Germline trimming: 3 bases from V, 10 bases from J; junction bases outside gene matches: 16. The CDR3 numbers 17 residues from cysteine through phenylalanine. The only DNA kept is the CDR3, 51 bases in frame from the first base. This same sample was also taken into another study, of T cells of mothers and their children. As the second study states: Nine systemically healthy Caucasian individuals, comprising three mothers and their six children, were included as donors. cDNA synthesis used all of the extracted RNA, with 1.5 ug of RNA in each 15 ul reaction. In the second PCR, the M1S primer introduced both the sample barcodes and 2-4 random nucleotides. Each mother yielded over 9 million TCR beta CDR3 reads and each child a few million reads. Thymic selection similarly shapes TCR recombination output in related and unrelated pairs, with minor effect from inherited differences. Normalized repertoire overlap was always found to be slightly, but never significantly, higher in related mother-child pairs than in unrelated mother-child pairs. Persistent microchimeric T cell clones were not detected, at a sensitivity of about 100 clones per million clonotypes. In the study, deep NGS was used to compare the TCR beta repertoires of mothers and children, and features distinguishing related mother-child pairs from unrelated individuals were sought. The mean age was 40 +/- 4 years for the mothers and about 12 +/- 4 years for the children. After adapter ligation with NEBNext reagents, the libraries were sequenced on Illumina HiSeq 2000 with 100+100 nt paired-end reads. To prevent cross-contamination, the mother and child libraries were prepared a month apart and were sequenced in separate runs. For each donor, somewhere between roughly 500,000 and 2,300,000 distinct TCR beta clonotypes were identified. Naive TCR beta clonotypes were estimated from low-frequency clonotypes matched to each donor's FACS-determined naive share, without sorting.

This sequence was found in a boy aged 5-17 years in good health. The V and J segments used are TRBV12-3 or TRBV12-4 and TRBJ2-1; TRBD2 agrees with 9 junctional bases. Sequencing was carried out using blood. The CDR3: CASSFLRGAGGPEEQFF. The base sequence is TGTGCCAGCAGTTTCCTCCGTGGGGCGGGAGGGCCTGAGGAGCAGTTCTTC.